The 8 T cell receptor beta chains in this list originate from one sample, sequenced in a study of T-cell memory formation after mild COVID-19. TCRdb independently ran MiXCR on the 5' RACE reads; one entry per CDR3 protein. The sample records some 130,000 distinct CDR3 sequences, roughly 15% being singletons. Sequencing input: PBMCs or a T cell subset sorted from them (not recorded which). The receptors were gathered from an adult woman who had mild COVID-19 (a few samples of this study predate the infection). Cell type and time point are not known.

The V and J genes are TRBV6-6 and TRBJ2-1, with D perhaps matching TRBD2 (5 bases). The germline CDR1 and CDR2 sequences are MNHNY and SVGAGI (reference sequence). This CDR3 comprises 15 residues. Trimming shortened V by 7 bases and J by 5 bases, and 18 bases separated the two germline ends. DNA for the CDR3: TGTGCCAGCAAAGGTTTCGTGGAGCGGAACAATGAGCAGTTCTTC. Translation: CASKGFVERNNEQFF.

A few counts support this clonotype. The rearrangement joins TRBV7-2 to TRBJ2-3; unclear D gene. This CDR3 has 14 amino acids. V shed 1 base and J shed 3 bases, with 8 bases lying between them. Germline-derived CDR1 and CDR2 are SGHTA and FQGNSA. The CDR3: CASSLDVQTDTQYF. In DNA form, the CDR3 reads TGTGCCAGCAGCTTAGATGTGCAGACAGATACGCAGTATTTT.

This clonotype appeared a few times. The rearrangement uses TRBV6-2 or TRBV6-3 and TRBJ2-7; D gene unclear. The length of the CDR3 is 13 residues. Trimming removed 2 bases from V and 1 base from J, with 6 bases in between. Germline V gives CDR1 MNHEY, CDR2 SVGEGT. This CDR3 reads CASSYGMSYEQYF. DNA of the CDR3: TGTGCCAGCAGTTACGGGATGTCCTACGAGCAGTACTTC.

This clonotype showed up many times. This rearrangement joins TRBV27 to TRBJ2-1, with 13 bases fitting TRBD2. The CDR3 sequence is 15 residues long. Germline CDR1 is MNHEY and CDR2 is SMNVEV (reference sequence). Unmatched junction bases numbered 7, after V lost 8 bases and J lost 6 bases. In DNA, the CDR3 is TGTGCCAGCGTCACCGGGACTAGCGGGGTCAATGAGCAGTTCTTC. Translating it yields CASVTGTSGVNEQFF.

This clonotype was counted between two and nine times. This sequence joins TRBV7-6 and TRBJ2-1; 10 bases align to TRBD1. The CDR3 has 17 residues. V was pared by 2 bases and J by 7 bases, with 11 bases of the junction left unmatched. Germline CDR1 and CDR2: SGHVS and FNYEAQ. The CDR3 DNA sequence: TGTGCCAGCAGCTTACCCCGGACAGGGGGAGTGATAAATGAGCAGTTCTTC. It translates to CASSLPRTGGVINEQFF.

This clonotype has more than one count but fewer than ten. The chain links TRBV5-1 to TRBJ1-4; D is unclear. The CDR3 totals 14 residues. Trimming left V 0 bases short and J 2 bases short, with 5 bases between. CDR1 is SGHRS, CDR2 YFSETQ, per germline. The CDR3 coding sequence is TGCGCCAGCAGCTTGGTCGGCACTAATGAAAAACTGTTTTTT. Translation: CASSLVGTNEKLFF.

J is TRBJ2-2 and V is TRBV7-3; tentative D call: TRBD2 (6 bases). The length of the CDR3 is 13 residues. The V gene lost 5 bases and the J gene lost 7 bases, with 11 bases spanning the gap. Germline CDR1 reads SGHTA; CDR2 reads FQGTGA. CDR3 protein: CASSETSNGELFF. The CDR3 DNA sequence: TGTGCCAGCAGCGAAACTAGCAACGGGGAGCTGTTTTTT.

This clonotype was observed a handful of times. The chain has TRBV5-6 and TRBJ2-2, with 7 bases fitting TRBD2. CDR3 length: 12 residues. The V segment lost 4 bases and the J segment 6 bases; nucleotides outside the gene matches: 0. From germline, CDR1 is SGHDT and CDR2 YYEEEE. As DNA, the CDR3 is TGTGCCAGCAGCGGGGGGGCCGGGGAGCTGTTTTTT. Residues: CASSGGAGELFF.